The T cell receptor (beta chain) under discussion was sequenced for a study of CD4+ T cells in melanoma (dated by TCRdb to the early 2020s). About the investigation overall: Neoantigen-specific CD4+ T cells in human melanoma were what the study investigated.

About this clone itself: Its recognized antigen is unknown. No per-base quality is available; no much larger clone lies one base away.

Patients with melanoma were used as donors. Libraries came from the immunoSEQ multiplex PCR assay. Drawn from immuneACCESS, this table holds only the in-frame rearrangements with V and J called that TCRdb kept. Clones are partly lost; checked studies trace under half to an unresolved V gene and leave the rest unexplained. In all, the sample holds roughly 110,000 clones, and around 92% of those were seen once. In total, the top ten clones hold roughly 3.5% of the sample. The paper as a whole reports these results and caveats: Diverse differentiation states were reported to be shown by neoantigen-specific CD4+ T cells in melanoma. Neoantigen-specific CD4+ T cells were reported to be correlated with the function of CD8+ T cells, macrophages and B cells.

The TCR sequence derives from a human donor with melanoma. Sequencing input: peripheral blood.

CDR3 region: CATSREAGVYGYTF. The nucleotide sequence is TGTGCCACCAGCAGAGAGGCGGGAGTTTATGGCTACACCTTC. The chain employs TRBV15 and TRBJ1-2; no D gene call is confident. The CDR3 measures 14 amino acids from cysteine to phenylalanine. Only the CDR3 DNA stays, 42 bases, in frame from base 1. Based on the germline V gene (reference sequence), the CDR1 and CDR2 sequences are LNHNV and YYDKDF. The V end loses 0 bases and the J end loses 5 bases, and a stretch of 10 bases separates them.